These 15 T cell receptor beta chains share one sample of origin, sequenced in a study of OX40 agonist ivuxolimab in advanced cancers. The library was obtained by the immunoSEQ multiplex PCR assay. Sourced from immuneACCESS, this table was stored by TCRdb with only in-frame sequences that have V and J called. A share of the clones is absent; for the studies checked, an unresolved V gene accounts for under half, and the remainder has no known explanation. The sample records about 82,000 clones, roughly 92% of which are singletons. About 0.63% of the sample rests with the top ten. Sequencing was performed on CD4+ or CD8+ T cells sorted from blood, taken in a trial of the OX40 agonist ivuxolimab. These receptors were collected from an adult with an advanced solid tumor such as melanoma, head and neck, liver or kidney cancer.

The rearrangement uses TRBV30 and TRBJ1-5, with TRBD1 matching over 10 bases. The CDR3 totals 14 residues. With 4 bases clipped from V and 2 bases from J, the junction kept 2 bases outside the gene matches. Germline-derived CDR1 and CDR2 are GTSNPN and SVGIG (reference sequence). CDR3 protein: CAWTGTGGNQPQHF. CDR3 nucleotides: TGTGCCTGGACCGGGACAGGGGGCAATCAGCCCCAGCATTTT.

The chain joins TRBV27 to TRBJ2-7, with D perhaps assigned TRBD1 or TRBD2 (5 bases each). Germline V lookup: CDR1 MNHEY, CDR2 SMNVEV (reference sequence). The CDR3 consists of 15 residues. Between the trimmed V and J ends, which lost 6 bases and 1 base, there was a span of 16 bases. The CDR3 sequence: CASRALRDGSYEQYF. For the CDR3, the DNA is TGTGCCAGCAGGGCGCTCCGGGACGGGTCCTACGAGCAGTACTTC.

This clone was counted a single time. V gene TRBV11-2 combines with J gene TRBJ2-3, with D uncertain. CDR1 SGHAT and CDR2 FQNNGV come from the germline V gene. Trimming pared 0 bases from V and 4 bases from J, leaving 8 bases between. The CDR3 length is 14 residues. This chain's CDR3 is CASSLDRGADTQYF. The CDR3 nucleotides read TGTGCCAGCAGCTTAGATCGTGGCGCAGATACGCAGTATTTT.

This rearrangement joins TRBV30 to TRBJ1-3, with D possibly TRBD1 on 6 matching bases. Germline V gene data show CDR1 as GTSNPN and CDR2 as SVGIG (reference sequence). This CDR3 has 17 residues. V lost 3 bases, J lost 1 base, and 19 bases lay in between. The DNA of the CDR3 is TGTGCCTGGAGCCTAATCCGAGGACAGAGATCTGGAAACACCATATATTTT. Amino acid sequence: CAWSLIRGQRSGNTIYF. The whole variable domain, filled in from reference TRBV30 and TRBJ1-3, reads SQTIHQWPATLVQPVGSPLSLECTVEGTSNPNLYWYRQAAGRGLQLLFYSVGIGQISSEVPQNLSASRPQDRQFILSSKKLLLSDSGFYLCAWSLIRGQRSGNTIYFGEGSWLTVV.

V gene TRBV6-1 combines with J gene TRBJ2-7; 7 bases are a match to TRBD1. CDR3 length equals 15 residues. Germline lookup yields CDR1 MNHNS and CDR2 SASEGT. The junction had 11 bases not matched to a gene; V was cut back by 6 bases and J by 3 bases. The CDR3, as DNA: TGTGCCAGCAGCGAATCAATACAGGGGTTCTACGAGCAGTACTTC. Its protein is CASSESIQGFYEQYF.

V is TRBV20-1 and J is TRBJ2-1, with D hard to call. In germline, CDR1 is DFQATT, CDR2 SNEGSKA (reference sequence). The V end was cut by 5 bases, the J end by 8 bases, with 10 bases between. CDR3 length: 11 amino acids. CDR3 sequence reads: CSAVAGDEQFF. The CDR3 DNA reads TGCAGTGCTGTAGCCGGCGATGAGCAGTTCTTC.

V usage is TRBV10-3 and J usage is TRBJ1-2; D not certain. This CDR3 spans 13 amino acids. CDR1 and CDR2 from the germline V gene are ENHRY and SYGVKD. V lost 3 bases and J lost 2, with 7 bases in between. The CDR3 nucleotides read TGTGCCATCAGTGAAAACAGAAACTATGGCTACACCTTC. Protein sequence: CAISENRNYGYTF.

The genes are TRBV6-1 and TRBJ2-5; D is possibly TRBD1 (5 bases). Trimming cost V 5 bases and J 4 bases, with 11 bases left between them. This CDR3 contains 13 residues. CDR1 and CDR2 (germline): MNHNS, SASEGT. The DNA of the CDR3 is TGTGCCAGCAGTCAGGGCCGTCGAGAGACCCAGTACTTC. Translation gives CASSQGRRETQYF.

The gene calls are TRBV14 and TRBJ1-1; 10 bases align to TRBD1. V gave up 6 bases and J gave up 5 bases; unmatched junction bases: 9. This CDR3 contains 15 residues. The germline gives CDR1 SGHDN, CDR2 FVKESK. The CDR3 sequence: CASSRQGQGSTEAFF. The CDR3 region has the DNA TGTGCCAGCAGTCGCCAGGGACAGGGGTCTACTGAAGCTTTCTTT.

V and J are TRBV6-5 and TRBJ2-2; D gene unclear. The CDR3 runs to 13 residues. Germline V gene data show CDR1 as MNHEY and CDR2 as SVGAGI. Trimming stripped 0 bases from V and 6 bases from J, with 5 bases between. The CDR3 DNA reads TGTGCCAGCAGTTACTCTAGACCCGGGGAGCTGTTTTTT. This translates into CASSYSRPGELFF.

In DNA form, the CDR3 reads TGTGCCAGCAGTGAAACCGGGACAGGGTCAGGAAACACCATATATTTT. Translation: CASSETGTGSGNTIYF. J is TRBJ1-3 and V is TRBV6-1; 9 nucleotides agree with TRBD1. Germline CDR1 is MNHNS and CDR2 is SASEGT. Trimming cost V 2 bases and J 4 bases; bases outside gene matches: 6. The CDR3 contains 16 residues.

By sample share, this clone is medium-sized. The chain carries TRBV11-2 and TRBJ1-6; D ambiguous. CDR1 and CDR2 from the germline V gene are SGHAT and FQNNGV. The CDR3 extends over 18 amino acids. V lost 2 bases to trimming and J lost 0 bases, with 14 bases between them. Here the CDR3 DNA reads TGTGCCAGCAGCTTAACGGCAGGTCTAGGCTCCTATAATTCACCCCTCCACTTT. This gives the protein CASSLTAGLGSYNSPLHF.

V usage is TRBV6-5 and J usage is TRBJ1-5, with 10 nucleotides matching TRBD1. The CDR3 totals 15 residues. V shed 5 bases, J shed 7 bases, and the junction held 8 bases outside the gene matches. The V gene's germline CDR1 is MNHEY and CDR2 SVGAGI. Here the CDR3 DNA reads TGTGCCAGCAGTCCGACCGGGACAGGGGCCCAGCCCCAGCATTTT. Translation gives CASSPTGTGAQPQHF.

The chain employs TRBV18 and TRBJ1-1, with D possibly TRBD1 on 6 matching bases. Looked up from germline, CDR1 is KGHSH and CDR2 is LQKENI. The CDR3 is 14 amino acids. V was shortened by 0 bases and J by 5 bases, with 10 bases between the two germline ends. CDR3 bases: TGTGCCAGCTCACCACCGAACAGGGTGACTGAAGCTTTCTTT. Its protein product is CASSPPNRVTEAFF.

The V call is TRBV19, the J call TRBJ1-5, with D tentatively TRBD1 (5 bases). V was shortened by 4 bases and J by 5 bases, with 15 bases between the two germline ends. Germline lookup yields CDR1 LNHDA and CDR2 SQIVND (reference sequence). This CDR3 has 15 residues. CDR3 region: CASSTTGHGDQPQHF. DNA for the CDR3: TGTGCCAGTAGTACCACAGGACACGGAGATCAGCCCCAGCATTTT.